This T cell receptor beta chain was captured in a study of shared clonotypes between healthy human individuals. CDR1 and CDR2 (germline): LNHDA, SQIVND (reference sequence). The CDR3 extends over 14 amino acids. V dropped 5 bases and J dropped 15; count of bases not matched to a gene: 12. Running of the assay took place at deep level. Data came from immunoSEQ multiplex PCR; TCRdb stores just in-frame clones and leaves some out. Among around 990,000 clones listed, approximately 80% were seen once. Everyone who donated was a Caucasian adult who lived in Nashville, Tennessee. From CD4+ cells came CD45RA+ naive and CD45RA-negative memory subsets.

The V gene is TRBV19, the J gene TRBJ2-1; 11 bases align to TRBD2. The sequencing input was memory CD4+ T cells from PBMCs. Subset described: CD45RA-negative fraction. The sequence came from a man younger than 35 in good health. Some clones in this sample may be carry-over from other donors' samples. The CDR3: CASSVGLAGLPGFF. The DNA of the CDR3 is TGTGCCAGTAGTGTTGGACTAGCGGGCCTTCCAGGGTTCTTC.